This TCR beta chain was identified during a study of tumor-infiltrating lymphocytes in localized non-small cell lung cancer. Measured with immunoSEQ multiplex PCR; TCRdb has only the in-frame clones, and not every one. In the table there are tens of thousands of clones, approximately 85% of which are singletons. The V segment lost 1 base and the J segment 3 bases; nucleotides outside the gene matches: 5. Germline values: CDR1 SQVTM, CDR2 ANQGSEA. The length of the CDR3 is 14 residues. This sequence originates from a human donor with non-small cell lung cancer. The V gene is TRBV29-1, the J gene TRBJ2-7, with 8 bases that match TRBD2. The sequencing input was lung tumor tissue. The CDR3 spells CSVEGAGGNYEQYF. The CDR3 nucleotides are TGCAGCGTTGAAGGGGCGGGGGGAAACTACGAGCAGTACTTC.